This T cell receptor beta chain stems from a study of T cells after yellow fever vaccination. V lost 0 bases and J 7 bases, leaving 12 bases between the germline ends. CDR3 length equals 14 residues. TCRdb processed the 5' RACE reads anew with MiXCR; each CDR3 protein has one entry. The data contain around 590,000 distinct CDR3 sequences, about 12% of them seen just once; the ten biggest clones take up more than 13%. V usage is TRBV23-1 and J usage is TRBJ1-2; D perhaps matches TRBD1 (6 bases). TRBV23-1 carries the ORF label, with uncertain function. This material consisted of PBMCs, taken on the day of the yellow fever booster vaccination. This TCR was sampled from a man aged 25 to 40 who received the YFV17D yellow fever vaccine. The CDR3 DNA reads TGCGCCAGCAGTCAATCTTACAGGGTCACTGGCTACACCTTC. Translation gives CASSQSYRVTGYTF.